The 5 T cell receptor beta chains given below trace back to one sample, sequenced in a study of cytomegalovirus exposure and HLA in healthy donors. The PCR used 60 Vbeta and 13 Jbeta primers. Sequencing was performed with immunoSEQ multiplex PCR; in TCRdb, only in-frame clones are kept and a portion is missing. The repertoire shows over 75,000 clones; the top ten hold 5% to 6.5%. Specimen: PBMCs. The source is a girl between 5 and 17 years old in good health and CMV-seropositive.

The V gene is TRBV5-4, the J gene TRBJ1-3; 7 nucleotides agree with TRBD1. V lost 4 bases, J lost 4 bases, and 5 bases stayed unmatched. Germline loops: CDR1 SGHNT, CDR2 YYREEE (reference sequence). This CDR3 contains 14 residues. CDR3 protein: CASSLLGQGNTIYF. The DNA of the CDR3 is TGTGCCAGCAGCCTATTGGGACAGGGAAACACCATATATTTT.

The CDR3 DNA is TGTGTCAGCAGCTTGTTAGGCAGGGACTCCTACGAGCAGTACGTC. This gives the protein CVSSLLGRDSYEQYV. V gene TRBV5-6 combines with J gene TRBJ2-7; TRBD1 might be the D (5 bases). The CDR3 is made up of 15 amino acids. Germline V lookup: CDR1 SGHDT, CDR2 YYEEEE.

The chain uses TRBV5-1 and TRBJ2-5; D uncertain. Trimming cost V 1 base and J 3 bases, with 7 bases left between them. CDR1 SGHRS and CDR2 YFSETQ come from the germline V gene. The CDR3 consists of 13 residues. In nucleotides, the CDR3 is TGCGCCAGCAGCTTGATTGTAGAAGAGACCCAGTACTTC. Amino acids: CASSLIVEETQYF. Together with reference TRBV5-1 and TRBJ2-5, the CDR3 gives the full variable domain: KAGVTQTPRYLIKTRGQQVTLSCSPISGHRSVSWYQQTPGQGLQFLFEYFSETQRNKGNFPGRFSGRQFSNSRSEMNVSTLELGDSALYLCASSLIVEETQYFGPGTRLLVL.

The chain uses TRBV7-9 and TRBJ2-2; D uncertain. The CDR3 loop spans 16 amino acids. Germline V gene lookup returns CDR1 SEHNR and CDR2 FQNEAQ (reference sequence). Trimming shortened V by 5 bases and J by 8 bases, and 21 bases separated the two germline ends. CDR3 coding DNA: TGTGCCAGCAGCACAACTCCGGGTTCCTTGCCTGGGGAGCTGTTTTTT. Translating gives CASSTTPGSLPGELFF.

V is TRBV30 and J is TRBJ2-5, with 9 positions matching TRBD1. Germline CDR1 GTSNPN, CDR2 SVGIG (reference sequence). J gave up 5 bases and V 1 base, and 5 bases lay outside the gene matches. The CDR3 runs to 14 residues. The CDR3 reads CAWSDGTGQETQYF. CDR3 sequence (DNA): TGTGCCTGGAGTGACGGGACAGGGCAGGAGACCCAGTACTTC.